This T cell receptor beta chain was captured in a study of blood T cell repertoires in COVID-19. Study context: T cells, B-cell-depleted T cells, or PBMCs supplied cDNA or gDNA.

Per the original data handling: Amplification of reference gene primers was used by the study to estimate nucleated cell counts. Assay: immunoSEQ multiplex PCR; the TCRdb copy retains only in-frame clones and omits some. V and J calls plus clone size are reproduced from that table; the DNA served to infer D and trimming. The sample shows fewer than 85,000 clones, about 90% of them seen only once. V trimming: 4 bases; J trimming: 6 bases; junction bases outside the gene matches: 4. The length of the CDR3 is 13 residues. The germline V gene has CDR1 MDHEN and CDR2 SYDVKM. The sample was peripheral blood. This TCR derives from a middle-aged man with active COVID-19. This chain joins TRBV28 and TRBJ2-7; the match to TRBD2 covers 9 bases. CDR3 nucleotides: TGTGCCAGCAGTTCGGCGGGAGGGGCCGAGCAGTACTTC. It specifies CASSSAGGAEQYF.